This TCR beta chain was profiled in a study of Graves' ophthalmopathy and Graves' hyperthyroidism (dated by TCRdb to between 2018 and 2020). Notes on the research overall: Peripheral blood samples were taken at the time of initial diagnosis, before any treatment was given. An independent validation cohort comprised around 19 hyperthyroidism patients and some 16 patients who later progressed from hyperthyroidism to ophthalmopathy. TCR beta repertoire signatures were used to distinguish Graves' ophthalmopathy from Graves' hyperthyroidism and to predict progression to ophthalmopathy. In five to seven hyperthyroidism patients, the T-cell repertoire of thyroid tissue was compared with the T-cell repertoire of blood. Following sampling, methimazole starting at 30 mg daily was administered to hyperthyroidism patients, and high-dose intravenous methylprednisolone was administered to ophthalmopathy patients. A discovery set of 100 or so patients (43 ophthalmopathy, 55 to 65 stable hyperthyroidism) was enrolled to explore V-J signatures distinguishing ophthalmopathy from hyperthyroidism. In total, some 130 blood samples were TCR-sequenced: approximately 42 ophthalmopathy, some 75 hyperthyroidism and roughly 17 hyperthyroidism-to-ophthalmopathy patients. General study outcomes and caveats: Sample size was not predetermined statistically, and investigators were not blinded to group allocation. Ophthalmopathy was separated from stable hyperthyroidism by the 13-signature model with more than 85% sensitivity and around 81% specificity in cross-validation and with 80%/75% in the test set. Most of the expanded thyroid clonotypes with a frequency above 0.001 were also detected in blood, and it was suggested that the thyroid immune response may be reflected by blood repertoires. In validation, the model predicted ophthalmopathy progression with about 70% sensitivity and about 77% specificity; roughly 12 predicted patients were CT-confirmed with GO in a median of about 6.1 months.

This clonotype was seen at least ten times. Its antigen target is currently unknown. Qualities for individual bases were not recorded, and no much larger clone is one base off. Trimming removed 5 bases from V and 2 bases from J, leaving 12 bases between the germline ends. The CDR3, from cysteine to phenylalanine, totals 14 residues. Just CDR3 DNA is preserved here, 42 bases in frame from base 1. CDR1 and CDR2 are read off the germline V gene (reference sequence) as SEHNR and FQNEAQ. Ophthalmopathy patients were characterized by moderately to severely active disease, a Clinical Activity Score of at least 3, a NOSPECS grade of at least 4, and a disease duration under 3 months. Patients with other autoimmune diseases, uncontrolled infections, pregnancy or lactation were excluded from the study. Diagnosis relied on clinical symptoms, serum thyroxine, TRAb, thyroid ultrasound and orbital computed tomography. Ficoll-Paque density gradient centrifugation was used to isolate PBMCs from approximately 10 ml of fresh peripheral blood. Total RNA was extracted using Trizol reagent, and RNA quality was checked on an Agilent 2100 Bioanalyzer.

For repertoire sequencing, the TCR beta CDR3 regions were amplified from RNA transcripts. A first-round RT-PCR used HTBI primers with the Qiagen OneStep RT-PCR kit, followed by a second-round multiplex PCR, size selection and purification. The libraries underwent paired-end sequencing with 100 bp reads on an Illumina HiSeq2000. In the paper's pipeline: SOAPnuke was used to process the reads, removing any read that contained adapters or uncalled bases, had a mean Phred below 15, or lacked an exact match to the constant primer or identifier. COPE v1.2.5 was used to merge the high-quality paired reads. Each unique nucleotide sequence was defined as a clonotype, and clonotypes were aligned to IMGT TRB V, D and J references with MiTCR v1.1. Analysis was restricted to V-J combinations with a frequency above 0.0001, which covered about 99% of repertoires. For each V-J combination, a TCR clonal expansion and chaos score was defined as F50 clonal expansion divided by the chaos observed in the TCRdist matrix. Welch's t-statistics and random forest were used to reduce features to 13 V-J combinations, which were fed into a naive Bayes classifier. The Morisita-Horn index was used to measure how similar the thyroid and blood repertoires were. TCRdb reanalyzed the raw reads on its own, using fastp at Q25 for trimming and MiXCR for clone calling, and kept in-frame beta chains. Rows with one shared CDR3 protein collapse into an entry with the most common genes and DNA. The V and J calls follow TCRdb's processing rather than the paper's. For this sample the table gives around 670,000 distinct CDR3 sequences, of which roughly two fifths were detected only once. Of the sample, roughly 46% falls within the top ten clones.

Sequencing was done on a sample of peripheral blood. Here the chain combines TRBV7-9 and TRBJ1-1, and TRBD1 may be the D gene, going by 6 matching bases. This clonotype was sampled from an adult man with Graves' ophthalmopathy. The bases read TGTGCCAGCAGCGCAGCGGGACACAACACTGAAGCTTTCTTT. The resulting protein is CASSAAGHNTEAFF.